Below are 27 T cell receptor beta chains sequenced from a single sample in a study of Ad26.COV2.S vaccination and SARS-CoV-2 variants. Treatment indicated: about 20 received Ad26.COV2.S at low or high dose, single or two shots; 5 received placebo; per-sample allocation not given. Collection of the samples took place on day 63 after the first injection of vaccine or placebo. Some clones are missing from TCRdb's copy, which holds only in-frame ones; the method was immunoSEQ multiplex PCR. The top ten hold about 4.6% of the sample, which has hundreds of thousands of clones, 85% to 90% seen once. Sequencing was performed on peripheral blood, taken in a trial of Ad26.COV2.S vaccine versus placebo. The receptor source for this set is a person aged 18-60 years who received the Ad26.COV2.S COVID-19 vaccine or a placebo.

This clone was found a few times. This sequence joins TRBV28 and TRBJ1-1; a possible D gene is TRBD1 (6 bases). CDR1 and CDR2 (germline): MDHEN, SYDVKM. V dropped 5 bases and J dropped 4 bases, with 17 bases sitting between them. This CDR3 is 15 amino acids long. The DNA of the CDR3 is TGTGCCAGCAGTCCAGGGGTTTCTGGGACCACTGAAGCTTTCTTT. This translates into CASSPGVSGTTEAFF.

The rearrangement links TRBV7-2 to TRBJ1-3; D is undetermined. The germline V gene encodes CDR1 SGHTA and CDR2 FQGNSA. This CDR3 is built from 16 residues. Trimming removed 1 base at V and 3 bases at J, with 13 bases between. The CDR3 is CASSLGRAPLGNTIYF. In DNA form, the CDR3 reads TGTGCCAGCAGCTTAGGAAGGGCCCCTCTTGGAAACACCATATATTTT.

CDR3 in amino acids: CASSLRRGRNEQFF. DNA for the CDR3: TGTGCCAGCAGTTTGCGGCGGGGACGCAATGAGCAGTTCTTC. The chain joins TRBV27 to TRBJ2-1; maybe TRBD2 (6 bases). V lost 3 bases to trimming and J lost 6 bases, with 12 bases between them. The CDR3 is made up of 14 amino acids. Germline assignment: CDR1 MNHEY and CDR2 SMNVEV (reference sequence).

V usage is TRBV10-3 and J usage is TRBJ2-1; 8 nucleotides match TRBD2. V shed 8 bases, J shed 3 bases, and the junction held 6 bases outside the gene matches. CDR3 length equals 14 residues. Germline lookup yields CDR1 ENHRY and CDR2 SYGVKD. The CDR3: CAIGAGDIYNEQFF. DNA for the CDR3: TGTGCCATCGGAGCGGGAGATATCTACAATGAGCAGTTCTTC.

The chain combines TRBV29-1 with TRBJ2-1, with D perhaps given as TRBD1 or TRBD2 (5 bases each). V gave up 4 bases and J gave up 5 bases, with 9 bases separating them. In germline, CDR1 is SQVTM, CDR2 ANQGSEA. The CDR3 has 12 amino acids. The CDR3 is CSVVSGHNEQFF. Here the CDR3 DNA reads TGCAGCGTTGTATCGGGGCACAATGAGCAGTTCTTC.

The CDR3 sequence: CAWGDRGPNRNTGELFF. CDR3 nucleotide sequence: TGTGCCTGGGGGGACAGGGGGCCAAATAGGAACACCGGGGAGCTGTTTTTT. This sequence joins TRBV11-2 and TRBJ2-2; 12 bases align to TRBD1. Germline CDR1 SGHAT, CDR2 FQNNGV. V lost 11 bases and J lost 1; bases outside the gene matches: 11. The CDR3 is 17 residues long.

V gene TRBV7-8 combines with J gene TRBJ2-3, with D perhaps TRBD2 (6 bases). Trimming pared 5 bases from V and 5 bases from J, leaving 14 bases between. This CDR3 has 14 amino acids. The germline gives CDR1 SGHVS, CDR2 FQNEAQ. CDR3 coding DNA: TGTGCCAGCAGCCTAGGGACTCTTCTAGATACGCAGTATTTT. Amino acid sequence: CASSLGTLLDTQYF.

This sequence joins TRBV6-6 and TRBJ1-5; D is unresolved. The CDR3 sequence is 16 residues long. V dropped 0 bases and J dropped 0 bases, with 9 bases sitting between them. The germline V gene encodes CDR1 MNHNY and CDR2 SVGAGI (reference sequence). In nucleotides, the CDR3 is TGTGCCAGCAGTTACTCGAACAGTCGTAGCAATCAGCCCCAGCATTTT. Encoded protein: CASSYSNSRSNQPQHF.

The rearrangement uses TRBV7-2 and TRBJ1-2, with D unclear. CDR3 length: 14 residues. CDR1 and CDR2 from the germline V gene are SGHTA and FQGNSA. Between the trimmed V and J ends, which lost 6 bases and 2 bases, there was a span of 13 bases. CDR3 residues: CASSLITENYGYTF. As DNA, the CDR3 is TGTGCCAGCAGTTTAATCACAGAGAACTATGGCTACACCTTC.

This chain joins TRBV5-4 and TRBJ2-3, with 8 bases matching TRBD2. After removal of 2 bases from V and 3 bases from J, the junction contained 17 bases not matched to a gene. CDR3 length: 19 amino acids. Germline CDR1 is SGHNT and CDR2 is YYREEE (reference sequence). CDR3 sequence: CASSFSPGREAGVTDTQYF. CDR3 nucleotides: TGTGCCAGCAGCTTCTCACCTGGAAGAGAAGCGGGAGTTACAGATACGCAGTATTTT. Together with reference TRBV5-4 and TRBJ2-3, the CDR3 gives the full variable domain: ETGVTQSPTHLIKTRGQQVTLRCSSQSGHNTVSWYQQALGQGPQFIFQYYREEENGRGNFPPRFSGLQFPNYSSELNVNALELDDSALYLCASSFSPGREAGVTDTQYFGPGTRLTVL.

This chain connects TRBV9 to TRBJ2-5, with TRBD1 matching over 7 bases. Germline V gene data show CDR1 as SGDLS and CDR2 as YYNGEE. J gave up 3 bases and V 0 bases, and 2 bases lay outside the gene matches. CDR3 length: 14 residues. The CDR3 loop is CASSVVGGEETQYF. The CDR3 DNA sequence: TGTGCCAGCAGCGTAGTAGGGGGCGAAGAGACCCAGTACTTC.

V is TRBV6-4 and J is TRBJ2-3; 12 nucleotides align to TRBD2. The CDR3 has 18 residues. Germline lookup yields CDR1 MRHNA and CDR2 SNTAGT. V lost 2 bases, J lost 0 bases, and 6 bases stayed unmatched. CDR3 DNA sequence: TGTGCCAGCAGTGACGGGCTAGCGGGGGGGAATAGCACAGATACGCAGTATTTT. It translates to CASSDGLAGGNSTDTQYF.

The CDR3 protein is CASSTGLAGGYEQYF. The CDR3 DNA reads TGTGCCAGTAGTACTGGACTAGCGGGAGGCTACGAGCAGTACTTC. The chain links TRBV19 to TRBJ2-7; 14 bases line up with TRBD2. The CDR3 spans 15 residues. V lost 4 bases, J lost 3 bases, and 2 bases stayed unmatched. Germline V gene data show CDR1 as LNHDA and CDR2 as SQIVND (reference sequence).

V gene TRBV5-1 combines with J gene TRBJ2-1, with TRBD1 matching 9 bases. There are 15 residues in the CDR3. After removal of 4 bases from V and 5 bases from J, the junction contained 7 bases not matched to a gene. Germline V CDR1 and CDR2: SGHRS, YFSETQ. CDR3 residues: CASSLGTGNNNEQFF. The CDR3 DNA sequence: TGCGCCAGCAGCCTCGGGACAGGGAATAACAATGAGCAGTTCTTC.

The table lists this clone with a count of one. Additional DNA sequences in this sample encode the identical CDR3. This chain uses TRBV5-5 with TRBJ1-3; TRBD1 agrees at 7 bases. The CDR3 has 14 residues. In germline, CDR1 is SGHKS, CDR2 YYEKEE (reference sequence). V was pared by 0 bases and J by 7 bases, with 4 bases of the junction left unmatched. The DNA for the CDR3 is TGTGCCAGCAGCTTGGGACAGGGCCGGAACACCATATATTTT. Translation gives CASSLGQGRNTIYF.

This chain connects TRBV7-9 to TRBJ2-5; the match to TRBD1 covers 8 bases. The V gene end was trimmed by 5 bases and the J gene end by 4 bases; junction bases not matched to a gene: 6. The germline CDR1 and CDR2 sequences are SEHNR and FQNEAQ (reference sequence). The CDR3 length is 14 residues. As DNA, the CDR3 is TGTGCCAGCAGCCCCGGACAGGGTGTAGAGACCCAGTACTTC. Its translation is CASSPGQGVETQYF.

This clone has a single count. The chain couples TRBV28 to TRBJ1-2, with a weak D call TRBD1 (6 bases). Germline V lookup: CDR1 MDHEN, CDR2 SYDVKM. The CDR3 runs to 15 residues. V lost 4 bases and J 2 bases, leaving 14 bases between the germline ends. This chain's CDR3 is CASSSPAGANYGYTF. CDR3 nucleotide sequence: TGTGCCAGCAGTTCCCCCGCAGGGGCGAACTATGGCTACACCTTC.

The chain has TRBV28 and TRBJ2-5; 8 positions match TRBD2. The CDR3 spans 13 residues. Germline V gene sequence: CDR1 MDHEN, CDR2 SYDVKM. V lost 6 bases and J lost 7; bases outside the gene matches: 7. The CDR3 DNA sequence: TGTGCCAGCAGCCCGGGGGGGTCAGGGACCCAGTACTTC. It specifies CASSPGGSGTQYF. The entire variable domain, with the rest obtained from reference TRBV28 and TRBJ2-5, is as follows: DVKVTQSSRYLVKRTGEKVFLECVQDMDHENMFWYRQDPGLGLRLIYFSYDVKMKEKGDIPEGYSVSREKKERFSLILESASTNQTSMYLCASSPGGSGTQYFGPGTRLLVL.

The chain carries TRBV27 and TRBJ1-6; no firm D call. Germline CDR1 is MNHEY and CDR2 is SMNVEV (reference sequence). V lost 3 bases and J lost 4, with 4 bases in between. CDR3 length: 13 amino acids. CDR3 nucleotides: TGTGCCAGCAGTTTCCGATATAATTCACCCCTCCACTTT. Amino acids: CASSFRYNSPLHF.

The V call is TRBV5-8, the J call TRBJ2-6, with 7 positions matching TRBD1. There are 16 residues in the CDR3. The V gene's germline CDR1 is SGHTS and CDR2 YDEGEE. Unmatched junction bases numbered 2, after V lost 0 bases and J lost 2 bases. CDR3 sequence (DNA): TGTGCCAGCAGCTTGGAGACAGGGACTGGGGCCAACGTCCTGACTTTC. The encoded protein is CASSLETGTGANVLTF.

The chain's CDR3 is CASSLDVGTGFDTGELFF. In DNA, the CDR3 is TGCGCCAGCAGCTTGGACGTAGGGACAGGGTTTGACACCGGGGAGCTGTTTTTT. The gene calls are TRBV5-1 and TRBJ2-2; 9 bases agree with TRBD1. The CDR3 is 18 residues long. Trimming at V came to 0 bases and at J to 3 bases, leaving 9 bases not matched to a gene. Looked up from germline, CDR1 is SGHRS and CDR2 is YFSETQ.

This clone appeared a single time. This sequence joins TRBV6-2 or TRBV6-3 and TRBJ2-1; 10 nucleotides match TRBD1. The CDR3 covers 15 residues. Germline CDR1 and CDR2: MNHEY and SVGEGT. V shed 7 bases, J shed 6 bases, and the junction held 9 bases outside the gene matches. As DNA, the CDR3 is TGTGCCAGCACCCCGGGACAGGGGTGGTCCAATGAGCAGTTCTTC. Translation gives CASTPGQGWSNEQFF.

J is TRBJ2-3 and V is TRBV7-2; TRBD2 agrees at 12 bases. The V gene's germline CDR1 is SGHTA and CDR2 FQGNSA. V gave up 5 bases and J gave up 3 bases; unmatched junction bases: 12. This CDR3 comprises 18 residues. As DNA, the CDR3 is TGTGCCAGCAGCCCGTATCTAGCGGGGGGGCCAGGGACAGATACGCAGTATTTT. Protein: CASSPYLAGGPGTDTQYF.

This chain joins TRBV5-5 and TRBJ2-2, with 13 bases that match TRBD2. The CDR3 covers 17 residues. V shed 4 bases, J shed 7 bases, and the junction held 10 bases outside the gene matches. Germline CDR1 reads SGHKS; CDR2 reads YYEKEE (reference sequence). CDR3 nucleotides: TGTGCCAGCAGCCCCCGGACTAGCGGGAGTCTGGGCGGGGAGCTGTTTTTT. It translates to CASSPRTSGSLGGELFF.

The V call is TRBV11-2, the J call TRBJ1-2; D is undetermined. V was clipped by 3 bases and J by 5 bases, with 4 bases between them. The CDR3 runs 11 residues. Germline-derived CDR1 and CDR2 are SGHAT and FQNNGV. CDR3 amino acids: CASSFGYGYTF. The CDR3 DNA follows: TGTGCCAGCAGCTTCGGTTATGGCTACACCTTC.

This sequence joins TRBV28 and TRBJ1-5; tentatively, D is TRBD1 (6 bases). V lost 2 bases and J 2 bases, leaving 10 bases between the germline ends. In germline, CDR1 is MDHEN, CDR2 SYDVKM. The CDR3 is 15 residues long. The CDR3 sequence is CASSLIRQGNQPQHF. The CDR3 coding sequence is TGTGCCAGCAGTTTAATCCGACAGGGCAATCAGCCCCAGCATTTT.

This clone was counted once. The V call is TRBV25-1, the J call TRBJ1-4; possible D gene TRBD1, 6 bases. The CDR3 has 14 residues. From germline, CDR1 is MGHDK and CDR2 SYGVNS. V was shortened by 4 bases and J by 5 bases, with 11 bases between the two germline ends. This CDR3 is CASSGGGGNEKLFF. CDR3 nucleotide sequence: TGTGCCAGCAGTGGGGGAGGGGGAAATGAAAAACTGTTTTTT.